The present entry profiles one T cell receptor beta chain with its context. This record belongs to a study of early T cells in non-severe SARS-CoV-2 infection. Study context: Unsorted whole blood bulk RNA was sequenced, with unpaired chains.

Germline values: CDR1 SQVTM, CDR2 ANQGSEA. The CDR3 is 13 residues long. V was shortened by 4 bases and J by 0 bases, with 9 bases between the two germline ends. Molecules of cDNA were individually given unique molecular identifiers that were attached to them. TCRdb called the 5' RACE reads again in MiXCR, with one record for every CDR3 protein. The table includes some 50,000 distinct CDR3 sequences, 5.5% to 6.5% detected once. Sample: whole blood. The sequence was collected from an adult who was a healthcare worker with PCR-confirmed SARS-CoV-2 infection or an uninfected control (not recorded which). The rearrangement links TRBV29-1 to TRBJ1-1; D unclear. The CDR3 sequence: CSVAGNLNTEAFF. The CDR3 DNA reads as TGCAGCGTTGCTGGCAACCTGAACACTGAAGCTTTCTTT.